These 2 T cell receptor beta chains originate from one sample sequenced in a study of T cell repertoires in cytomegalovirus infection. TCRdb used MiXCR to reprocess the reads, holding one entry per CDR3 protein. This table holds around 120,000 distinct CDR3 sequences, more than 20% found once. No antigen is known for these receptors. The sequencing sample was made of PBMCs, sequenced either directly or after in vitro stimulation (not recorded which). The receptor set was obtained from a human donor in good health (CMV status not recorded). Some clones in this sample may be carry-over from other donors' samples.

This clonotype was recorded at least ten times. The chain has TRBV7-2 and TRBJ2-1; 12 nucleotides agree with TRBD2. The CDR3 sequence is 15 residues long. Germline V CDR1 and CDR2: SGHTA, FQGNSA. The junction had 5 bases not matched to a gene; V was cut back by 1 base and J by 10 bases. DNA for the CDR3: TGTGCCAGCAGCTTAGGACTAGCGGGAGTTAACGAGCAGTTCTTC. Translation: CASSLGLAGVNEQFF.

V is TRBV29-1 and J is TRBJ2-3; 7 bases align to TRBD1. The junction had 9 bases not matched to a gene; V was cut back by 5 bases and J by 4 bases. Germline V lookup: CDR1 SQVTM, CDR2 ANQGSEA. This CDR3 has 14 amino acids. CDR3: CSVRTGGWADTQYF. The CDR3 DNA reads TGCAGCGTTCGGACAGGAGGCTGGGCAGATACGCAGTATTTT.